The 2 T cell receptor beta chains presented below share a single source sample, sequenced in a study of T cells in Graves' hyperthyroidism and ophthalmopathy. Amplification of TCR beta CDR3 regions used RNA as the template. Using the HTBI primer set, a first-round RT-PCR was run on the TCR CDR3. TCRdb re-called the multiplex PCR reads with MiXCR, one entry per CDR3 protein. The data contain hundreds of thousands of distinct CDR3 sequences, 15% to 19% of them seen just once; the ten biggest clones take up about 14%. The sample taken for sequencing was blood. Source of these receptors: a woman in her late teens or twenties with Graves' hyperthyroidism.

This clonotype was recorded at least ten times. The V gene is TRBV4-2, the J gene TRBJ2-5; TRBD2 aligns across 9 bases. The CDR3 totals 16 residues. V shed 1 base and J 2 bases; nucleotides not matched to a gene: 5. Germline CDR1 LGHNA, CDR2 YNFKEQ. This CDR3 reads CASSQAASGDQETQYF. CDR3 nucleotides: TGTGCCAGCAGCCAAGCGGCTAGCGGGGATCAAGAGACCCAGTACTTC.

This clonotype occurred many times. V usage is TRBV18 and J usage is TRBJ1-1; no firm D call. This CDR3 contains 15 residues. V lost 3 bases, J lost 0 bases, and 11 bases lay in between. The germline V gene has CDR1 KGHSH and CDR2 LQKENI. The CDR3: CASSPLDLMNTEAFF. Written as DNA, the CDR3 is TGTGCCAGCTCACCTTTGGATTTAATGAACACTGAAGCTTTCTTT.